This entry features one T cell receptor (beta chain) sequence. Its target is unknown. Losses at the gene ends were 3 bases for V and 3 bases for J; bases not matched to a gene: 4. This CDR3 is built from 15 residues. The germline V gene encodes CDR1 LNHDA and CDR2 SQIVND (reference sequence). This specimen belongs to a study of cytomegalovirus exposure and HLA in healthy donors. The study's findings and limits: Cytomegalovirus-associated status was assigned to 164 TCR beta chains. Trimming of TCR beta V- and J-genes showed a link, identified in a later analysis, to a missense DCLRE1C variant. Several of the most significant clusters were apparently associated with common viral pathogens in a later analysis.

The PCR contained 60 Vbeta and 13 Jbeta primers. Profiled with immunoSEQ multiplex PCR; TCRdb holds only in-frame clones, not every one. The table shows under 200,000 clones, with 79% occurring only once. Those who donated were healthy bone marrow donors. The gene calls are TRBV19 and TRBJ2-3; 9 bases line up with TRBD2. The sequencing input was PBMCs. This receptor was taken from a woman aged 50 to 60 in good health and CMV-seronegative. This CDR3 reads CASSMASGATDTQYF. CDR3 DNA sequence: TGTGCCAGTAGTATGGCTAGCGGGGCGACAGATACGCAGTATTTT.